These 19 T cell receptor beta chains originate from one sample sequenced in a study of technical replicates of blood from several donors. The data were produced by immunoSEQ multiplex PCR, yet TCRdb's version contains in-frame clones alone and is incomplete. The sample yields some 79,000 clones, approximately 91% seen once. Specimen: T cells isolated from PBMCs. Source of these receptors: a human donor in good health. Some clones in this sample may be carry-over from other donors' samples.

The rearrangement uses TRBV15 and TRBJ2-7; tentative D call: TRBD1 (6 bases). The CDR3 is made up of 13 amino acids. Germline assignment: CDR1 LNHNV and CDR2 YYDKDF (reference sequence). V lost 0 bases, J lost 5 bases, and 8 bases lay in between. For the CDR3, the DNA is TGTGCCACCAGCAGAGAACAGGGCAACGAGCAGTACTTC. Amino acid sequence: CATSREQGNEQYF.

The J gene is TRBJ2-2, the V gene TRBV18; no firm D call. The germline V gene has CDR1 KGHSH and CDR2 LQKENI. The CDR3 extends over 12 amino acids. Trimming stripped 6 bases from V and 3 bases from J, with 5 bases between. Here the CDR3 DNA reads TGTGCCAGCTCCCTCTACACCGGGGAGCTGTTTTTT. Its translation is CASSLYTGELFF.

This chain links TRBV4-1 with TRBJ2-5; 8 bases align to TRBD2. Germline V lookup: CDR1 MGHRA, CDR2 YSYEKL. The CDR3 is made up of 16 amino acids. The J segment lost 5 bases and the V segment lost 1 base, leaving 9 bases of the junction unmatched. This CDR3 reads CASSQVPAAGGETQYF. CDR3 sequence (DNA): TGCGCCAGCAGCCAAGTGCCGGCGGCGGGAGGTGAGACCCAGTACTTC.

The V and J genes are TRBV27 and TRBJ1-5, with a weak D call TRBD1 (6 bases). Looked up from germline, CDR1 is MNHEY and CDR2 is SMNVEV (reference sequence). V lost 4 bases, J lost 6 bases, and 10 bases lay in between. This CDR3 is built from 13 residues. The chain's CDR3 is CASSSWDTQPQHF. In nucleotides, the CDR3 is TGTGCCAGCAGTTCTTGGGACACTCAGCCCCAGCATTTT.

The chain recombines TRBV7-9 with TRBJ1-5, with 7 positions matching TRBD1. J was trimmed by 4 bases and V by 4 bases; bases with no gene match: 4. The CDR3 runs to 14 residues. The germline V gene has CDR1 SEHNR and CDR2 FQNEAQ (reference sequence). The DNA of the CDR3 is TGTGCCAGCAGCTACTCAGGGGGAAATCAGCCCCAGCATTTT. Amino acid sequence: CASSYSGGNQPQHF. Full variable domain (missing parts from reference TRBV7-9 and TRBJ1-5): DTGVSQNPRHKITKRGQNVTFRCDPISEHNRLYWYRQTLGQGPEFLTYFQNEAQLEKSRLLSDRFSAERPKGSFSTLEIQRTEQGDSAMYLCASSYSGGNQPQHFGDGTRLSIL.

The V and J genes are TRBV25-1 and TRBJ1-3; the match to TRBD1 covers 10 bases. The germline gives CDR1 MGHDK, CDR2 SYGVNS. With 5 bases clipped from V and 3 bases from J, the junction kept 4 bases outside the gene matches. The CDR3 has 15 residues. The CDR3 region has the DNA TGTGCCAGCAGTCTGGGACAGGGGAGTGGAAACACCATATATTTT. Translating gives CASSLGQGSGNTIYF.

The chain carries TRBV6-1 and TRBJ2-3, with a possible D match to TRBD1 (5 bases). Germline values: CDR1 MNHNS, CDR2 SASEGT. Trimming shortened V by 8 bases and J by 2 bases, and 17 bases separated the two germline ends. The CDR3 sequence is 15 residues long. In DNA form, the CDR3 reads TGTGCCAGCCTTGGGGCCTACTACTTCACAGATACGCAGTATTTT. Amino acids: CASLGAYYFTDTQYF.

The chain joins TRBV11-2 to TRBJ2-7; D gene uncertain. Per germline, CDR1 SGHAT and CDR2 FQNNGV. V was clipped by 4 bases and J by 0 bases, with 10 bases between them. The CDR3 runs 14 residues. In DNA form, the CDR3 reads TGTGCCAGCAGCTCCCAGCGTAACTCCTACGAGCAGTACTTC. Translation: CASSSQRNSYEQYF.

V usage is TRBV5-1 and J usage is TRBJ1-1; D perhaps matches TRBD1 (5 bases). The CDR3 length is 16 residues. Deletions cut 1 base from V and 1 base from J, with 14 bases between. Germline CDR1 SGHRS, CDR2 YFSETQ. The CDR3: CASSLFFGQGNTEAFF. DNA for the CDR3: TGCGCCAGCAGCTTGTTTTTCGGGCAGGGGAACACTGAAGCTTTCTTT.

The CDR3 DNA is TGTGCCAGCAGTTTAGGGGTCACAACAGGGGACTATGGCTACACCTTC. It specifies CASSLGVTTGDYGYTF. The chain has TRBV28 and TRBJ1-2; 7 bases line up with TRBD1. Germline CDR1 reads MDHEN; CDR2 reads SYDVKM. The ends lost 2 bases at V and 3 bases at J; junction bases unmatched: 9. This CDR3 has 16 residues.

The J gene is TRBJ1-5, the V gene TRBV19, with D unclear. This CDR3 is 15 amino acids long. Germline V gene lookup returns CDR1 LNHDA and CDR2 SQIVND (reference sequence). V lost 5 bases and J 3 bases, leaving 14 bases between the germline ends. The CDR3, as DNA: TGTGCCAGTAGTGGAAGCGGGAGCTTCAATCAGCCCCAGCATTTT. Its protein is CASSGSGSFNQPQHF.

The rearrangement links TRBV28 to TRBJ2-3; possibly TRBD1 for D (6 bases). The CDR3 has 15 residues. The germline V and J ends were trimmed by 5 bases and 2 bases, with 14 bases remaining between them. The germline V gene encodes CDR1 MDHEN and CDR2 SYDVKM. The chain's CDR3 is CASSQQGSSTDTQYF. CDR3 DNA sequence: TGTGCCAGCAGTCAACAGGGTTCGTCCACAGATACGCAGTATTTT.

This chain uses TRBV9 with TRBJ2-1, with D possibly being TRBD2 (5 bases). V was cut by 1 base and J by 4 bases, with 9 bases left in between. Germline loops: CDR1 SGDLS, CDR2 YYNGEE. The CDR3 runs to 14 residues. CDR3 in DNA: TGTGCCAGCAGCGTAACCAGCGGTTACAATGAGCAGTTCTTC. Translating it yields CASSVTSGYNEQFF. The whole variable domain, remainder taken from reference TRBV9 and TRBJ2-1, is DSGVTQTPKHLITATGQRVTLRCSPRSGDLSVYWYQQSLDQGLQFLIQYYNGEERAKGNILERFSAQQFPDLHSELNLSSLELGDSALYFCASSVTSGYNEQFFGPGTRLTVL.

This chain connects TRBV7-2 to TRBJ1-1; D is perhaps TRBD1 (5 bases). Trimming cost V 0 bases and J 11 bases, with 7 bases left between them. The CDR3 has 11 residues. The germline V gene encodes CDR1 SGHTA and CDR2 FQGNSA. The CDR3 loop is CASSLAGVAFF. CDR3 sequence (DNA): TGTGCCAGCAGCTTAGCAGGGGTCGCTTTCTTT.

The chain has TRBV6-1 and TRBJ2-4; D is perhaps TRBD2 (5 bases). Germline CDR1 MNHNS, CDR2 SASEGT. The CDR3 contains 16 residues. Trimming left V 4 bases short and J 1 base short, with 14 bases between. CDR3 residues: CASSVLGGVAKNIQYF. DNA of the CDR3: TGTGCCAGCAGTGTCCTCGGAGGTGTGGCCAAAAACATTCAGTACTTC.

The chain combines TRBV19 with TRBJ2-2; weak D call: TRBD1 (6 bases). V lost 8 bases and J 0 bases, leaving 13 bases between the germline ends. This CDR3 contains 15 residues. Germline V lookup: CDR1 LNHDA, CDR2 SQIVND (reference sequence). Here the CDR3 reads CASRTGTTNTGELFF. The CDR3 nucleotides are TGTGCCAGTCGTACCGGGACAACGAACACCGGGGAGCTGTTTTTT.

This chain joins TRBV19 and TRBJ2-7; D possibly corresponds to TRBD2 (7 bases). Trimming took 7 bases from V and 0 from J, leaving 13 bases between them. This CDR3 is 14 amino acids long. The V gene's germline CDR1 is LNHDA and CDR2 SQIVND (reference sequence). For the CDR3, the DNA is TGTGCCAGTAATCGGGGGGCTAGCTCCTACGAGCAGTACTTC. Its protein product is CASNRGASSYEQYF.

This sequence joins TRBV9 and TRBJ2-7; tentatively, D is TRBD2 (5 bases). Germline CDR1 and CDR2: SGDLS and YYNGEE. V was pared by 1 base and J by 0 bases, with 11 bases between. The CDR3 is 15 residues long. For the CDR3, the DNA is TGTGCCAGCAGCGTAAGTGCGGGCCGCTCCTACGAGCAGTACTTC. As protein: CASSVSAGRSYEQYF.

The chain employs TRBV7-8 and TRBJ2-1; D is perhaps TRBD1 (6 bases). There are 12 residues in the CDR3. Germline CDR1 reads SGHVS; CDR2 reads FQNEAQ. The V end lost 2 bases, the J end lost 8 bases, and 7 bases lay between the germline ends. CDR3 sequence reads: CASSLHRDEQFF. The CDR3 nucleotides read TGTGCCAGCAGCTTACACAGGGATGAGCAGTTCTTC.